The source of this T cell receptor (beta chain) is a study of beta chain features in type 1 diabetes. Whole-study results and caveats: All four CD4+ subsets of Type 1 diabetes patients contained TCRB CDR3s that were moderately but significantly shorter. Any HLA-type effect on TCRB rearrangement remained unresolved here.

The entirety of the isolated RNA underwent reverse transcription, so expressed TCRB transcripts were sequenced. Naive, central memory and regulatory T cell samples yielded around 3.4 million reads on average. Libraries were prepared by immunoSEQ multiplex PCR; TCRdb keeps only in-frame clonotypes and omits some of them. The sample includes 600,000 or so clones, around an eighth of them seen just once. This clone was counted between two and nine times. The antigen remains undetermined. CDR3 length: 16 amino acids. V was clipped by 6 bases and J by 3 bases, with 18 bases between them. The germline gives CDR1 SGHRS, CDR2 YFSETQ. CD45RO/CCR7/CD25/CD127/CD95/CD27 staining was used to isolate CD4+ naive, central memory, regulatory and stem cell-like memory cells by sorting.

The receptor was isolated from a man aged 25 to 40 with type 1 diabetes. J is TRBJ2-2 and V is TRBV5-1; tentative D call: TRBD2 (7 bases). The sample was naive CD4+ T cells from blood. The CDR3 sequence is CASTLGGAQDTGELFF. The CDR3 nucleotides read TGCGCCAGCACCCTAGGGGGGGCGCAGGACACCGGGGAGCTGTTTTTT.